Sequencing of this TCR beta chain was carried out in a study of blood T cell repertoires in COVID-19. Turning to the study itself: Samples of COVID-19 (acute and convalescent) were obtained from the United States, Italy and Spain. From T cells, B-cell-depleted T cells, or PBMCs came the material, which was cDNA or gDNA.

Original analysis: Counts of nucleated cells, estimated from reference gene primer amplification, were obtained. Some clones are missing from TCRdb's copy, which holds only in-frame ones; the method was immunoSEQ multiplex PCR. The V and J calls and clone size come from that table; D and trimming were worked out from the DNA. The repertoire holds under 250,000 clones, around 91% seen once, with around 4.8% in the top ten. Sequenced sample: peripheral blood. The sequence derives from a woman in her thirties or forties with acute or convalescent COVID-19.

CDR3 sequence reads: CASRARAGSSSGANVLTF. CDR3 nucleotides: TGTGCCAGCAGGGCCCGGGCGGGGTCGAGCTCTGGGGCCAACGTCCTGACTTTC. V usage is TRBV2 and J usage is TRBJ2-6; perhaps TRBD2 as D (6 bases). Germline loops: CDR1 SNHLY, CDR2 FYNNEI. V was pared by 6 bases and J by 0 bases, with 18 bases between. The CDR3 length is 18 residues.